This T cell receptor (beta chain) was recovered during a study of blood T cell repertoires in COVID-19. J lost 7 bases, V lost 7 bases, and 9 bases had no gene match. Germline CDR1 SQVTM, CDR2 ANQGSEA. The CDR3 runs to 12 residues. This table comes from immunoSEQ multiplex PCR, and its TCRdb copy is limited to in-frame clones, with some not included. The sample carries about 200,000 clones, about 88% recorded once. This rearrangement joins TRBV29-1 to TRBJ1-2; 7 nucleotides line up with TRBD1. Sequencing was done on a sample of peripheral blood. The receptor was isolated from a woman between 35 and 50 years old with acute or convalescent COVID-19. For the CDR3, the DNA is TGCAGCGCCCCGGACGGACAGGCTGGCTACACCTTC. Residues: CSAPDGQAGYTF.